These 32 T cell receptor beta chains originate from one sample sequenced in a study of T cells in Graves' hyperthyroidism and ophthalmopathy. RNA transcripts served as the template for amplifying TCR beta CDR3 regions. First-round RT-PCR of the TCR CDR3 relied on the HTBI primer set. TCRdb processed the multiplex PCR reads anew with MiXCR; each CDR3 protein has one entry. The sample holds some 800,000 distinct CDR3 sequences, over 35% seen once. The sequencing input was blood. The receptor set was obtained from a young man with Graves' hyperthyroidism.

This sequence joins TRBV6-1 and TRBJ1-1; 9 bases are a match to TRBD1. The trim removed 6 bases at V and 10 bases at J, leaving 6 bases unmatched. The CDR3 is 12 residues long. Per the germline V gene, CDR1 is MNHNS and CDR2 is SASEGT. CDR3 in DNA: TGTGCCAGCAGACAGGACAGGGGTGGAGCTTTCTTT. Encoded protein: CASRQDRGGAFF.

The V call is TRBV20-1, the J call TRBJ2-7; D call uncertain. V lost 8 bases and J 3 bases, leaving 17 bases between the germline ends. CDR3 size: 13 residues. Germline V lookup: CDR1 DFQATT, CDR2 SNEGSKA (reference sequence). The CDR3 region is CSTDTRARYEQYF. CDR3 in DNA: TGCAGTACAGATACGCGCGCCCGCTACGAGCAGTACTTC.

By share of the sample, this clonotype is medium-sized. The gene calls are TRBV10-2 and TRBJ2-2; D is unresolved. Germline V gives CDR1 WSHSY, CDR2 SAAADI. Trimming left V 6 bases short and J 0 bases short, with 8 bases between. The CDR3 runs to 14 residues. For the CDR3, the DNA is TGCGCCAGCAGGACTGGGGCGAACACCGGGGAGCTGTTTTTT. Translation gives CASRTGANTGELFF.

Note on this clonotype: The missing conserved phenylalanine or tryptophan at the end of this CDR3 makes a read error likely. No DNA is shown, since the ends of the CDR3 on it are uncertain; the CDR3 is the one TCRdb lists. The chain recombines TRBV7-9 with TRBJ2-5; the table's D call, TRBD1, was not checked against the DNA. 13 amino acids form the CDR3, both terminal residues included. Germline loops: CDR1 SEHNR, CDR2 FQNEAQ (reference sequence). The CDR3 sequence: CASSQNTGPLREI.

A few counts support this clonotype. V is TRBV5-1 and J is TRBJ2-7; D is undetermined. The V gene lost 0 bases and the J gene lost 6 bases, with 16 bases spanning the gap. The CDR3 is made up of 15 amino acids. Germline CDR1 reads SGHRS; CDR2 reads YFSETQ. The CDR3 sequence: CASSLAIGTVGEQYF. The CDR3 DNA is TGCGCCAGCAGCTTGGCCATCGGCACAGTAGGCGAGCAGTACTTC.

With respect to this clonotype: Sequence at one end of the junction differs from germline and may be a read error. The chain carries TRBV7-3 and TRBJ1-5, with D possibly matching TRBD1 (5 bases). This CDR3 comprises 13 residues. Germline CDR1 SGHTA, CDR2 FQGTGA. CDR3 nucleotides: TGTGCAAGCAGCCATGACAGCGATCAGCCCCAGCATTTT. This gives the protein CASSHDSDQPQHF.

This clonotype was seen only a few times. Mismatch with germline at one junction end may stem from a read error. This chain connects TRBV10-3 to TRBJ2-5, with D unclear. The CDR3 has 15 residues. Germline loops: CDR1 ENHRY, CDR2 SYGVKD. The CDR3 DNA sequence: TGTGCCAGCAGTGAATTGAACAGTCCGCCAGAGACCCAGTACTTC. Amino acids: CASSELNSPPETQYF.

At least ten counts were recorded for this clonotype. The CDR3 DNA follows: TGTGCCAGCAGCCCCCCCCAACGTGGAGTTTATGGCTACACCTTC. Protein: CASSPPQRGVYGYTF. The rearrangement joins TRBV7-3 to TRBJ1-2; D not certain. The CDR3 is 15 residues long. The V end lost 5 bases, the J end lost 5 bases, and 18 bases lay between the germline ends. Germline loops: CDR1 SGHTA, CDR2 FQGTGA.

The rearrangement joins TRBV2 to TRBJ2-7, with 7 bases matching TRBD1. With V trimmed by 4 bases and J by 3 bases, 6 bases remained unmatched. This CDR3 is 14 amino acids long. CDR1 and CDR2 (germline): SNHLY, FYNNEI. The CDR3 nucleotides are TGTGCCAGCAGTGGAACAGGGGAACTCTACGAGCAGTACTTC. Amino acids: CASSGTGELYEQYF.

In its sample, this clonotype was seen many times. The chain recombines TRBV6-5 with TRBJ2-7, with D hard to call. Germline CDR1 and CDR2: MNHEY and SVGAGI. This CDR3 has 13 residues. With 2 bases removed from V and 1 base from J, the gap between germline ends came to 6 bases. The CDR3 spells CASSYVGSYEQYF. CDR3 nucleotide sequence: TGTGCCAGCAGTTACGTAGGGTCCTACGAGCAGTACTTC.

The V gene is TRBV12-3 or TRBV12-4, the J gene TRBJ2-5; 9 bases match TRBD2. This CDR3 has 13 residues. J was trimmed by 2 bases and V by 6 bases; bases with no gene match: 1. CDR3 residues: CASRSGGQETQYF. The DNA of the CDR3 is TGTGCCAGCAGAAGCGGGGGGCAAGAGACCCAGTACTTC.

The CDR3 reads CASSEAPNQETQYF. The DNA of the CDR3 is TGTGCCAGCAGTGAAGCCCCTAACCAAGAGACCCAGTACTTC. The chain couples TRBV2 to TRBJ2-5, with D hard to call. The CDR3 contains 14 residues. V gave up 0 bases and J gave up 0 bases, with 5 bases separating them. In germline, CDR1 is SNHLY, CDR2 FYNNEI.

The chain employs TRBV19 and TRBJ2-2, with D hard to call. V lost 10 bases and J lost 0, with 9 bases in between. Germline V gene lookup returns CDR1 LNHDA and CDR2 SQIVND (reference sequence). The CDR3 is made up of 13 amino acids. DNA of the CDR3: TGTGCCACCCGGACGGCGAACACCGGGGAGCTGTTTTTT. It encodes CATRTANTGELFF.

This clonotype was detected only once. The V gene is TRBV7-9, the J gene TRBJ2-7; the D gene is possibly TRBD1 (7 bases). The germline V and J ends were trimmed by 5 bases and 7 bases, with 21 bases remaining between them. Germline V gene lookup returns CDR1 SEHNR and CDR2 FQNEAQ (reference sequence). The CDR3 length is 15 residues. CDR3 in DNA: TGTGCCAGCAGCCTGTACCAGGGGGGAACCGGGGAGCAGTACTTC. Translation gives CASSLYQGGTGEQYF.

CDR3 DNA: TGTGCCAGCGGGGGACTAGCGGACAACACTGAAGCTTTCTTT. It encodes CASGGLADNTEAFF. The chain is built from TRBV2 and TRBJ1-1; D may be TRBD1 (5 bases). Per the germline V gene, CDR1 is SNHLY and CDR2 is FYNNEI. This CDR3 is built from 14 residues. V was clipped by 8 bases and J by 2 bases, with 15 bases between them.

This sequence joins TRBV4-2 and TRBJ1-1; D possibly corresponds to TRBD1 (6 bases). From germline, CDR1 is LGHNA and CDR2 YNFKEQ. CDR3 length equals 15 residues. The V end was cut by 0 bases, the J end by 4 bases, with 12 bases between. The CDR3 DNA follows: TGTGCCAGCAGCCAAGAACAGGGTGGGATCACTGAAGCTTTCTTT. Translating it yields CASSQEQGGITEAFF.

This clonotype was detected only a few times. V gene TRBV20-1 combines with J gene TRBJ1-1; no definite D call. This CDR3 region has 13 residues. Germline lookup yields CDR1 DFQATT and CDR2 SNEGSKA (reference sequence). Trimming pared 3 bases from V and 1 base from J, leaving 9 bases between. The CDR3 loop is CSARVRRNTEAFF. In nucleotides, the CDR3 is TGCAGTGCTAGGGTCCGGAGGAACACTGAAGCTTTCTTT.

This clonotype was seen a handful of times. The chain has TRBV19 and TRBJ2-2; no clear D. The CDR3 loop spans 13 amino acids. The V gene's germline CDR1 is LNHDA and CDR2 SQIVND (reference sequence). Between the trimmed V and J ends, which lost 1 base and 5 bases, there was a span of 5 bases. CDR3 sequence reads: CASSIGATGELFF. CDR3 in DNA: TGTGCCAGTAGTATAGGGGCGACCGGGGAGCTGTTTTTT.

The chain carries TRBV3-1 and TRBJ1-2; D is unresolved. Per germline, CDR1 LGHDT and CDR2 YNNKEL (reference sequence). The V and J ends lost 0 bases and 8 bases respectively, with 7 bases between them. The CDR3 has 12 residues. CDR3: CASSQDSRGYTF. CDR3 DNA sequence: TGTGCCAGCAGCCAAGATTCCCGGGGCTACACCTTC.

There are many counts of this clonotype. V and J are TRBV9 and TRBJ1-4; D remains unclear. Germline CDR1 and CDR2: SGDLS and YYNGEE. Trimming shortened V by 3 bases and J by 6 bases, and 9 bases separated the two germline ends. This CDR3 has 13 residues. The CDR3 loop reads CASSDRPDEKLFF. The CDR3 bases are TGTGCCAGCAGCGACCGTCCAGATGAAAAACTGTTTTTT.

The J gene is TRBJ1-1, the V gene TRBV7-3; 11 positions agree with TRBD1. Germline CDR1 and CDR2: SGHTA and FQGTGA. The CDR3 runs to 15 residues. V lost 5 bases to trimming and J lost 7 bases; unmatched junction nucleotides: 9. CDR3 bases: TGTGCCAGCAGCCCAGGACAGGGGGCATCGGATGAAGCTTTCTTT. It is translated as CASSPGQGASDEAFF.

This chain joins TRBV5-1 and TRBJ2-7; perhaps TRBD1 as D (6 bases). The ends were cut back, 0 bases at V and 5 bases at J, with 9 bases in the middle. The CDR3 sequence is 13 residues long. The V gene's germline CDR1 is SGHRS and CDR2 YFSETQ. The CDR3 sequence is CASSLGRDNEQYF. The CDR3 region has the DNA TGCGCCAGCAGCTTGGGCAGGGACAACGAGCAGTACTTC.

This clonotype was detected a few times. This sequence joins TRBV5-1 and TRBJ2-7, with D possibly being TRBD2 (7 bases). V lost 3 bases to trimming and J lost 2 bases, with 15 bases between them. Germline lookup yields CDR1 SGHRS and CDR2 YFSETQ. The CDR3 is made up of 15 amino acids. The CDR3 loop reads CASSSRGAPAYEQYF. CDR3 DNA: TGCGCCAGCAGCTCACGGGGGGCCCCAGCCTACGAGCAGTACTTC.

J is TRBJ1-5 and V is TRBV6-6; D gene uncertain. Germline loops: CDR1 MNHNY, CDR2 SVGAGI (reference sequence). The V end was cut by 4 bases, the J end by 2 bases, with 12 bases between. The CDR3 consists of 15 residues. DNA of the CDR3: TGTGCCAGCAGTTTAAGGTCCCGGGGCAATCAGCCCCAGCATTTT. Its protein product is CASSLRSRGNQPQHF.

V and J are TRBV7-9 and TRBJ2-2; D is perhaps TRBD2 (6 bases). The CDR3 sequence is 15 residues long. Germline assignment: CDR1 SEHNR and CDR2 FQNEAQ (reference sequence). Deletions cut 2 bases from V and 3 bases from J, with 10 bases between. The CDR3 spells CASSLIGEDTGELFF. CDR3 coding DNA: TGTGCCAGCAGCTTAATTGGGGAGGACACCGGGGAGCTGTTTTTT.

This clonotype occurred many times. The chain recombines TRBV2 with TRBJ1-6; possibly TRBD1 for D (5 bases). Germline CDR1 SNHLY, CDR2 FYNNEI. The CDR3 runs to 13 residues. With 1 base removed from V and 10 bases from J, the gap between germline ends came to 8 bases. The CDR3 loop reads CASSEERDSPLHF. The CDR3 DNA follows: TGTGCCAGCAGTGAAGAAAGGGACTCACCCCTCCACTTT.

The rearrangement joins TRBV7-6 to TRBJ2-2; D ambiguous. Germline V gene sequence: CDR1 SGHVS, CDR2 FNYEAQ. This CDR3 has 14 residues. V gave up 0 bases and J gave up 8 bases, with 10 bases separating them. For the CDR3, the DNA is TGTGCCAGCAGCTTAGCGGGTGGCAGGGGGGAGCTGTTTTTT. It codes for CASSLAGGRGELFF.

For this clonotype: This could be a read error, since a much larger clone is one nucleotide away. The V call is TRBV7-2, the J call TRBJ1-2; no reliable D call. The CDR3 contains 8 residues. Germline CDR1 SGHTA, CDR2 FQGNSA. V was cut by 5 bases and J by 13 bases, with 5 bases left in between. The CDR3 sequence is CASSPGTF. The CDR3 coding sequence is TGTGCCAGCAGCCCCGGCACCTTC. Combining the CDR3 with reference TRBV7-2 and TRBJ1-2 gives the whole variable domain GAGVSQSPSNKVTEKGKDVELRCDPISGHTALYWYRQSLGQGLEFLIYFQGNSAPDKSGLPSDRFSAERTGGSVSTLTIQRTQQEDSAVYLCASSPGTFGSGTRLTVV.

The chain employs TRBV6-1 and TRBJ2-7; no reliable D call. Germline lookup yields CDR1 MNHNS and CDR2 SASEGT. Trimming cost V 0 bases and J 3 bases, with 9 bases left between them. The CDR3 contains 14 residues. The CDR3 DNA reads TGTGCCAGCAGTGAAGCGCCACCCCACTACGAGCAGTACTTC. Its translation: CASSEAPPHYEQYF.

This clonotype came up many times. The chain joins TRBV7-6 to TRBJ2-7; no firm D call. Germline CDR1 is SGHVS and CDR2 is FNYEAQ. The CDR3 spans 12 residues. V lost 4 bases, J lost 6 bases, and 10 bases lay in between. This CDR3 reads CASSSILSEQYF. The CDR3 bases are TGTGCCAGCAGCTCCATTTTGAGCGAGCAGTACTTC.

V usage is TRBV10-3 and J usage is TRBJ2-2; 7 positions match TRBD1. Germline V lookup: CDR1 ENHRY, CDR2 SYGVKD. J lost 5 bases, V lost 2 bases, and 11 bases had no gene match. The CDR3 runs to 17 residues. The CDR3 loop reads CAISERKGALGTGELFF. CDR3 DNA: TGTGCCATCAGTGAGCGAAAGGGGGCGCTGGGGACCGGGGAGCTGTTTTTT.

On this clonotype itself: This may be a read error, as it is one base from a much larger clone. V gene TRBV5-1 combines with J gene TRBJ1-1; 8 nucleotides align to TRBD1. In germline, CDR1 is SGHRS, CDR2 YFSETQ. The CDR3 extends over 13 amino acids. The DNA of the CDR3 is TGCGCCAGCAGCTTCCCAGGGGGCCCTGAAACTTTCTTT. It is translated as CASSFPGGPETFF.